A selection of T cell receptor beta chains follows, all from one sample in a study of early T cells in non-severe SARS-CoV-2 infection. In TCRdb, the 5' RACE reads were re-called with MiXCR into one record per CDR3 protein. This sample has about 77,000 distinct CDR3 sequences; 9% to 15% occur once, and the top ten carry about 14%. This sample comprised whole blood, obtained at baseline. The receptor set was obtained from an adult who was a healthcare worker with PCR-confirmed SARS-CoV-2 infection or an uninfected control (not recorded which). The donor label of this sample is uncertain. Each CDR3 is given with its conserved first and last residue. The order of the fields is CDR3 length, D gene, clone size, J gene, V gene, CDR3 protein, CDR3 DNA. A D gene is named only where the DNA matches it firmly. A clone size is listed for some rows: how often the clone was seen (once, few, many), or a class if it is expanded.

14 - - TRBJ1-3 TRBV27 CASSLTGQGNTIYF TGTGCCAGCAGCCTAACAGGGCAAGGAAACACCATATATTTT
16 TRBD1 many TRBJ2-1 TRBV5-4 CASSLMRTGDANEQFF TGTGCCAGCAGCTTGATGCGGACAGGGGACGCGAATGAGCAGTTCTTC
15 - few TRBJ1-2 TRBV9 CASSPRTGTYYGYTF TGTGCCAGCAGCCCCCGGACCGGAACCTACTATGGCTACACCTTC
13 TRBD1 - TRBJ2-3 TRBV7-7 CASSQDRGHTQYF TGTGCCAGCAGCCAGGACAGGGGGCATACGCAGTATTTT
15 - - TRBJ2-1 TRBV11-2 CASSLEAYPYNEQFF TGTGCCAGCAGCTTAGAGGCTTACCCCTACAATGAGCAGTTCTTC
17 - - TRBJ2-4 TRBV9 CASSPSLWGGAGNIQYF TGTGCCAGCAGCCCCTCATTATGGGGGGGGGCCGGAAACATTCAGTACTTC
12 - few TRBJ2-5 TRBV12-3/TRBV12-4 CASSLAEETQYF TGTGCCAGCAGTTTAGCTGAAGAGACCCAGTACTTC
15 - - TRBJ2-3 TRBV2 CAGSLGDSYTDTQYF TGTGCCGGCTCGTTAGGGGACTCCTACACAGATACGCAGTATTTT
12 TRBD2 - TRBJ2-5 TRBV2 CASRGDYSTQYF TGTGCCAGCAGGGGGGACTACTCGACCCAGTACTTC
17 TRBD1 many TRBJ2-7 TRBV6-2/TRBV6-3 CASSPGLAGGYSYEQYF TGTGCCAGCAGCCCTGGGCTCGCAGGGGGCTATAGTTACGAGCAGTACTTC
14 - many TRBJ2-5 TRBV28 CASGKPSPRETQYF TGTGCCAGCGGGAAACCTAGCCCACGTGAGACCCAGTACTTC
16 TRBD2 many TRBJ2-2 TRBV7-2 CASSFTSGANTGELFF TGTGCCAGCAGCTTTACTAGCGGGGCGAACACCGGGGAGCTGTTTTTT
12 - few TRBJ2-7 TRBV14 CASSPGRGEQYF TGTGCCAGCAGCCCGGGCCGGGGCGAGCAGTACTTC
16 TRBD1 - TRBJ1-3 TRBV6-1 CASTPADRGGGNTIYF TGTGCCAGCACTCCCGCGGACAGGGGAGGAGGAAACACCATATATTTT
15 - few TRBJ2-3 TRBV15 CATSSGNWATDTQYF TGTGCCACCAGCAGCGGCAATTGGGCCACAGATACGCAGTATTTT
14 - few TRBJ1-1 TRBV13 CASSLGQARAEAFF TGTGCCAGCAGCTTAGGACAGGCTAGGGCTGAAGCTTTCTTT
15 - many TRBJ2-2 TRBV11-2 CASSASRGPTGELFF TGTGCCAGCAGCGCTAGCCGGGGGCCCACCGGGGAGCTGTTTTTT
15 - medium-sized TRBJ1-5 TRBV19 CASSRVFGYNQPQHF TGTGCCAGTAGTAGGGTGTTCGGCTACAATCAGCCCCAGCATTTT
13 - few TRBJ1-5 TRBV4-1 CASSQVGNQPQHF TGCGCCAGCAGCCAAGTCGGAAATCAGCCCCAGCATTTT
15 TRBD2 many TRBJ2-1 TRBV5-1 CASSPGTSGYNEQFF TGCGCCAGCAGCCCCGGGACTAGCGGTTATAATGAGCAGTTCTTC
12 - - TRBJ2-2 TRBV12-3/TRBV12-4 CASSPNPSELFF TGTGCCAGCAGTCCCAACCCGTCGGAGCTGTTTTTT
13 - once TRBJ2-7 TRBV6-5 CASLGDRGGEQYF TGTGCCAGCTTAGGGGACCGCGGCGGCGAGCAGTACTTC
15 - - TRBJ2-5 TRBV7-7 CASSETPAFQETQYF TGTGCCAGCAGCGAGACGCCAGCCTTCCAAGAGACCCAGTACTTC
13 - many TRBJ2-3 TRBV20-1 CSASTRTTDTQYF TGCAGTGCTAGTACGAGGACCACAGATACGCAGTATTTT
13 - - TRBJ2-3 TRBV11-2 CASSLEPTDTQYF TGTGCCAGCAGCTTAGAGCCCACAGATACGCAGTATTTT
13 - - TRBJ1-1 TRBV9 CASSVGRGTEAFF TGTGCCAGCAGCGTAGGACGAGGCACTGAAGCTTTCTTT
19 - many TRBJ2-6 TRBV19 CASSVAGGSSPSGANVLTF TGTGCCAGTAGTGTAGCCGGGGGTAGTTCCCCCTCTGGGGCCAACGTCCTGACTTTC
16 - - TRBJ2-7 TRBV7-6 CASSLQGRGYSYEQYF TGTGCCAGCAGCTTACAGGGTCGGGGGTACTCCTACGAGCAGTACTTC
16 - few TRBJ2-1 TRBV3-1 CASSQDLADYYNEQFF TGTGCCAGCAGCCAAGATCTGGCGGATTACTACAATGAGCAGTTCTTC
12 - - TRBJ1-1 TRBV10-3 CAISESGGTAFF TGTGCCATCAGTGAGTCCGGGGGGACAGCTTTCTTT
14 TRBD1 many TRBJ2-7 TRBV6-1 CASSEGGQGDEQYF TGTGCCAGCAGTGAAGGGGGACAGGGAGACGAGCAGTACTTC
14 - once TRBJ1-6 TRBV7-2 CASSLASQGSPLHF TGTGCCAGCAGCTTAGCAAGTCAGGGGTCACCCCTCCACTTT
13 - - TRBJ1-4 TRBV7-2 CASKKGANEKLFF TGTGCCAGTAAAAAGGGAGCTAATGAAAAACTGTTTTTT
14 - few TRBJ2-7 TRBV11-2 CASSFAGAPLEQYF TGTGCCAGCAGCTTCGCAGGGGCCCCCCTCGAGCAGTACTTC
16 TRBD1 many TRBJ2-7 TRBV7-6 CASSLAAGQVPYEQYF TGTGCCAGCAGCTTAGCCGCGGGACAGGTGCCCTACGAGCAGTACTTC
14 - - TRBJ1-1 TRBV20-1 CSARASGGRTEAFF TGCAGTGCTAGAGCCTCGGGGGGCCGCACTGAAGCTTTCTTT
12 - many TRBJ1-5 TRBV12-3/TRBV12-4 CASSSAGQPQHF TGTGCCAGCAGTTCCGCAGGTCAGCCCCAGCATTTT
15 - few TRBJ2-7 TRBV3-1 CASSLRGSGTYEQYF TGTGCCAGCAGCCTCCGTGGGTCCGGGACCTACGAGCAGTACTTC
18 TRBD1 few TRBJ2-2 TRBV4-1 CASSQDLWTGGASGELFF TGCGCCAGCAGCCAAGATTTATGGACAGGGGGCGCGTCCGGGGAGCTGTTTTTT
17 - - TRBJ1-1 TRBV12-3/TRBV12-4 CASSPFVVGQWDTEAFF TGTGCCAGCAGTCCGTTCGTGGTGGGCCAATGGGACACTGAAGCTTTCTTT
16 - few TRBJ2-1 TRBV7-2 CASSLVRILEGRALFF TGTGCCAGCAGCTTAGTTCGAATTCTTGAGGGAAGGGCCCTGTTCTTC
15 - many TRBJ2-7 TRBV6-1 CASSARDMGPYEQYF TGTGCCAGCAGCGCCCGGGACATGGGTCCCTACGAGCAGTACTTC
15 - - TRBJ2-7 TRBV29-1 CSVEDPTGSTYEQYF TGCAGCGTTGAAGATCCAACAGGGTCGACCTACGAGCAGTACTTC
16 TRBD2 - TRBJ2-2 TRBV13 CASSLVAGGNTGELFF TGTGCCAGCAGCTTAGTCGCGGGGGGAAACACCGGGGAGCTGTTTTTT
15 - once TRBJ1-4 TRBV12-3/TRBV12-4 CASSFRGATNEKMFF TGTGCCAGCAGTTTTAGGGGGGCAACTAATGAAAAAATGTTTTTT
14 - - TRBJ2-5 TRBV7-9 CASSLNLRQETQYF TGTGCCAGCAGCTTGAACCTTAGGCAAGAGACCCAGTACTTC
11 - - TRBJ2-7 TRBV6-5 CASISTYEQYF TGTGCCAGCATTAGTACCTACGAGCAGTACTTC
15 TRBD1 - TRBJ1-1 TRBV20-1 CSAKDRAVGQAEAFF TGCAGTGCTAAGGACAGGGCAGTCGGACAGGCCGAAGCTTTCTTT
15 TRBD2 few TRBJ2-3 TRBV12-3/TRBV12-4 CASSLIAGGADTQYF TGTGCCAGCAGCTTAATAGCGGGCGGCGCAGATACGCAGTATTTT
13 - few TRBJ1-4 TRBV9 CASSVEEGEKLFF TGTGCCAGCAGCGTAGAAGAAGGGGAAAAACTGTTTTTT
13 - few TRBJ1-2 TRBV16 CASSQGPSYGYTF TGTGCCAGCAGCCAGGGTCCTTCCTATGGCTACACCTTC
14 - - TRBJ1-2 TRBV4-1 CASSPVGEDYGYTF TGCGCCAGCAGCCCAGTGGGAGAGGACTATGGCTACACCTTC
18 - - TRBJ2-1 TRBV7-2 CASSLQATWGGVYNEQFF TGTGCCAGCAGCTTACAGGCTACATGGGGCGGAGTTTACAATGAGCAGTTCTTC